The clone carrying this T cell receptor (beta chain) was detected only once. Its specificity is unknown. Germline CDR1 reads DFQATT; CDR2 reads SNEGSKA (reference sequence). Trimming stripped 3 bases from V and 2 bases from J, with 13 bases between. The CDR3 length is 14 residues. Treatment of the sample: AdE1-LMPpoly-expanded autologous EBV-specific T-cell therapy followed by anti-PD-1 nivolumab. The data originate from a study of EBV T-cell therapy then PD-1 blockade in nasopharyngeal carcinoma. Assay: immunoSEQ multiplex PCR; the TCRdb copy retains only in-frame clones and omits some. The sample yields about 24,000 clones, 84% seen once.

The sample consisted of CD8+ T cells from blood, taken at roughly day 61 from a patient whose treatment included autologous EBV-specific T cells and nivolumab. This TCR came from a man aged 40-50 years with nasopharyngeal carcinoma. The chain joins TRBV20-1 to TRBJ1-2; TRBD1 might be the D (5 bases). In nucleotides, the CDR3 is TGCAGTGCTAGTGAAGGGGCGATCAACTATGGCTACACCTTC. The encoded protein is CSASEGAINYGYTF.